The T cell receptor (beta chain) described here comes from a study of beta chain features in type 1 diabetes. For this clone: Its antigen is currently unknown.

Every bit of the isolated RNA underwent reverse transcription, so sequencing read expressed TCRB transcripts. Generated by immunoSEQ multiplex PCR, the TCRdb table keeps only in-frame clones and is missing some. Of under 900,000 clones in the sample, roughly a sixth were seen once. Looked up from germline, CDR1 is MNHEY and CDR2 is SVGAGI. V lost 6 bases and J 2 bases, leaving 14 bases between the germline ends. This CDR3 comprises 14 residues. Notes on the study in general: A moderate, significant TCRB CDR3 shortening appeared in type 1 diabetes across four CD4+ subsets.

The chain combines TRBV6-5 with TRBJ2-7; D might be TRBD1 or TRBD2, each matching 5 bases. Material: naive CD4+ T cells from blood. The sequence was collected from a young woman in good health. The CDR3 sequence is CASSQSGRTYEQYF. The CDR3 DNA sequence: TGTGCCAGCAGCCAATCGGGACGGACCTACGAGCAGTACTTC.